These 8 T cell receptor beta chains came from one sample sequenced in a study of T cell changes during pregnancy in multiple sclerosis. The data were produced by immunoSEQ multiplex PCR, yet TCRdb's version contains in-frame clones alone and is incomplete. The sample contains about 42,000 clones, nearly 90% of which appear only once. Sequencing used CD4+ T cells from peripheral blood mononuclear cells, obtained after pregnancy. These receptors all stem from a female donor with multiple sclerosis, enrolled in a pregnancy study.

The chain employs TRBV5-6 and TRBJ2-3, with 8 bases fitting TRBD2. This CDR3 spans 14 amino acids. The germline gives CDR1 SGHDT, CDR2 YYEEEE. Trimming removed 5 bases from V and 0 bases from J; junction bases left unmatched: 2. The CDR3 here is CASRAGASTDTQYF. Here the CDR3 DNA reads TGTGCCAGCAGAGCGGGGGCCAGCACAGATACGCAGTATTTT.

This clone was counted between two and nine times. The chain couples TRBV7-8 to TRBJ1-2; perhaps TRBD1 as D (6 bases). This CDR3 contains 13 residues. CDR1 SGHVS and CDR2 FQNEAQ come from the germline V gene. V gave up 3 bases and J gave up 4 bases, with 9 bases separating them. The CDR3 nucleotides are TGTGCCAGCAGCTTGGACAGTAGCTATGGCTACACCTTC. This translates into CASSLDSSYGYTF.

This clone was counted once. The chain employs TRBV7-8 and TRBJ2-7; TRBD1 matches at 8 bases. Per germline, CDR1 SGHVS and CDR2 FQNEAQ. The CDR3 loop spans 15 amino acids. After removal of 7 bases from V and 7 bases from J, the junction contained 15 bases not matched to a gene. CDR3 loop: CASTLSSTGVGEQYF. DNA of the CDR3: TGTGCCAGCACACTCTCTTCGACAGGGGTGGGGGAGCAGTACTTC.

This clone was observed once. The chain has TRBV7-3 and TRBJ2-3; 7 nucleotides align to TRBD1. Germline V gives CDR1 SGHTA, CDR2 FQGTGA. V lost 2 bases to trimming and J lost 1 base; unmatched junction nucleotides: 6. The CDR3 totals 16 residues. In DNA form, the CDR3 reads TGTGCCAGCAGCTTAGACAGGGTGGGTGGCACAGATACGCAGTATTTT. Translated: CASSLDRVGGTDTQYF.

The chain links TRBV7-2 to TRBJ1-1; weak D call: TRBD1 (5 bases). The CDR3 covers 19 residues. The V gene's germline CDR1 is SGHTA and CDR2 FQGNSA. V lost 5 bases and J lost 0, with 25 bases in between. The DNA of the CDR3 is TGTGCCAGCAGCCTTCCGGAGGGACGGAGTGTAGCGTTGAACACTGAAGCTTTCTTT. Translation: CASSLPEGRSVALNTEAFF.

This sequence joins TRBV30 and TRBJ2-7; D is perhaps TRBD1 (6 bases). With 0 bases removed from V and 0 bases from J, the gap between germline ends came to 6 bases. The CDR3 sequence is 13 residues long. In germline, CDR1 is GTSNPN, CDR2 SVGIG (reference sequence). In DNA form, the CDR3 reads TGTGCCTGGAGTGTGACAGGCTCCTACGAGCAGTACTTC. It codes for CAWSVTGSYEQYF.

This rearrangement joins TRBV18 to TRBJ2-7; D call uncertain. CDR3 length: 13 residues. The germline V gene has CDR1 KGHSH and CDR2 LQKENI. Trimming removed 2 bases at V and 0 bases at J, with 5 bases between. In DNA form, the CDR3 reads TGTGCCAGCTCACCATCATTCTCCTACGAGCAGTACTTC. This codes for CASSPSFSYEQYF.

V and J are TRBV2 and TRBJ2-3, with D perhaps matching TRBD1 (5 bases). The CDR3 has 14 residues. CDR1 SNHLY and CDR2 FYNNEI come from the germline V gene. Trimming left V 6 bases short and J 2 bases short, with 12 bases between. CDR3 DNA sequence: TGTGCCAGCAGCTTGATGACAGACACAGATACGCAGTATTTT. Its protein is CASSLMTDTDTQYF.